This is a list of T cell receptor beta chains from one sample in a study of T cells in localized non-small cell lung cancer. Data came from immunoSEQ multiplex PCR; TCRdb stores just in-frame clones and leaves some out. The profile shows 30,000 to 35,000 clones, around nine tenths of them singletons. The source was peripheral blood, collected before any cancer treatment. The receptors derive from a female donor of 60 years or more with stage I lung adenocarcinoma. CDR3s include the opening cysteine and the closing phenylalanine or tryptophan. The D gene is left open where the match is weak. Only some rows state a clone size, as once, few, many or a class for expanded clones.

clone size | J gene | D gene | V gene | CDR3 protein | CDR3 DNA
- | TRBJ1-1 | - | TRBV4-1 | CASSQDLGRNTEAFF | TGCGCCAGCAGCCAAGACCTGGGAAGGAACACTGAAGCTTTCTTT
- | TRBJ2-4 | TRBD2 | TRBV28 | CATRGAGSGGANIQYF | TGTGCCACGAGAGGGGCGGGTAGCGGGGGGGCGAACATTCAGTACTTC
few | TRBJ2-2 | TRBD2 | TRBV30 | CAWRTSGWPGELFF | TGTGCCTGGAGAACTAGCGGATGGCCCGGGGAGCTGTTTTTT
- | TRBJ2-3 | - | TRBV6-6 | CASRISGQSTDTQYF | TGTGCCAGCAGAATAAGCGGCCAGAGCACAGATACGCAGTATTTT
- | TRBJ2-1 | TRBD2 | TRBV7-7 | CASSLGLGDNEQFF | TGTGCCAGCAGCTTGGGACTAGGGGACAATGAGCAGTTCTTC
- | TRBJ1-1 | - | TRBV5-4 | CASKGNTEAFF | TGTGCCAGCAAAGGGAACACTGAAGCTTTCTTT
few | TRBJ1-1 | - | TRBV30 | CAWSAQMNTEAFF | TGTGCCTGGAGTGCTCAGATGAACACTGAAGCTTTCTTT
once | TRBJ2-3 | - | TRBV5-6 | CASSLRGTGLTDTQYF | TGTGCCAGCAGCCTGAGAGGGACCGGGCTCACAGATACGCAGTATTTT
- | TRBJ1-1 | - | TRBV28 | CASSSGEVTEAFF | TGTGCCAGCAGCTCGGGGGAAGTCACTGAAGCTTTCTTT
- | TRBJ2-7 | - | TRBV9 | CASSVDGSSYEQYF | TGTGCCAGCAGCGTAGACGGGAGCTCCTACGAGCAGTACTTC
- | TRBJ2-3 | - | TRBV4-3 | CASSQGDPTDTQYF | TGCGCCAGCAGCCAAGGGGACCCCACAGATACGCAGTATTTT
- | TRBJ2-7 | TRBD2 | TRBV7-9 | CASSSQSGIDEQYF | TGTGCCAGCAGCTCCCAGAGCGGGATAGACGAGCAGTACTTC
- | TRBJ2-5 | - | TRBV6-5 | CASSYSGGYGTQYF | TGTGCCAGCAGTTACTCAGGGGGGTATGGGACCCAGTACTTC
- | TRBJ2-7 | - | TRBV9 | CASSSNSYEQYF | TGTGCCAGCAGCTCTAACAGTTACGAGCAGTACTTC
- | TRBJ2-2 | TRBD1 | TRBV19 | CASLSGTGGSGELFF | TGTGCCAGCCTCTCTGGGACAGGGGGCTCCGGGGAGCTGTTTTTT
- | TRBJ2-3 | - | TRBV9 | CASSVFEGTDTQYF | TGTGCCAGCAGCGTATTTGAGGGCACAGATACGCAGTATTTT
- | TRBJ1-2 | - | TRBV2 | CASSTHQGSASGYTF | TGTGCCAGCAGTACCCATCAGGGATCAGCGAGCGGCTACACCTTC
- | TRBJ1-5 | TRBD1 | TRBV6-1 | CASSVGGGTGQPQHF | TGTGCCAGCAGTGTAGGAGGGGGCACCGGTCAGCCCCAGCATTTT
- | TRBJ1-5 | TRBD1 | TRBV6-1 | CASFGQANQPQHF | TGTGCCAGCTTCGGACAGGCTAATCAGCCCCAGCATTTT
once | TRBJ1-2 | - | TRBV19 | CASSIGTSYGYTF | TGTGCCAGTAGTATCGGCACCTCCTATGGCTACACCTTC
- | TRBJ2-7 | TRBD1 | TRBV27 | CASSFSVRQGNYEQYF | TGTGCCAGCAGTTTTTCTGTAAGACAGGGTAATTACGAGCAGTACTTC
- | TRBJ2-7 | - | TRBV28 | CASSLDRRPMYF | TGTGCCAGCAGTTTAGACAGGCGGCCTATGTACTTC
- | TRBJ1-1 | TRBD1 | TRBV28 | CASSQGAYTEAFF | TGTGCCAGCAGCCAGGGGGCGTACACTGAAGCTTTCTTT
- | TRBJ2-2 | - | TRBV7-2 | CASSTAGQSANTGELFF | TGTGCCAGCAGCACCGCGGGTCAATCGGCGAACACCGGGGAGCTGTTTTTT
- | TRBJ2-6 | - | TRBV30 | CAWNLFGRANVLTF | TGTGCCTGGAACCTCTTCGGGAGGGCCAACGTCCTGACTTTC
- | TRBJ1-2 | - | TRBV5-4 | CATTQGTSYGYTF | TGTGCCACCACCCAGGGAACCAGCTATGGCTACACCTTC
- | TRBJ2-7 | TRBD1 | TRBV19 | CATTPSRDRVHEQYF | TGTGCCACCACCCCCTCCCGGGACAGAGTCCACGAGCAGTACTTC
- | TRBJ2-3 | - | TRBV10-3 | CAISESTDLAQYF | TGTGCCATCAGTGAGTCGACGGACCTAGCGCAGTATTTT
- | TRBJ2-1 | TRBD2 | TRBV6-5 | CASNSGRDSNEQFF | TGTGCCAGCAATAGCGGGAGGGACAGCAATGAGCAGTTCTTC